One sample yielded the 17 T cell receptor beta chains listed below, sequenced in a study of shared T cell receptors in the human thymus. Here immunoSEQ multiplex PCR was the method, and the copy in TCRdb shows in-frame clones only, minus some. This sample has about 540,000 clones, with 70% to 80% found just once. These data were also filed under a second study, of human thymus T cells.

The sequenced sample was thymocytes. Every receptor here comes from a boy in the first two years of life with a congenital heart defect.

This clone showed up just a few times. This chain links TRBV6-1 with TRBJ1-5; D is possibly TRBD1 (5 bases). Germline CDR1 reads MNHNS; CDR2 reads SASEGT. Trimming shortened V by 8 bases and J by 0 bases, and 8 bases separated the two germline ends. The CDR3 runs 13 residues. CDR3 protein: CASRGNSNQPQHF. The CDR3 DNA follows: TGTGCCAGCCGGGGGAATAGCAATCAGCCCCAGCATTTT.

This chain uses TRBV11-3 with TRBJ2-7; maybe TRBD2 (5 bases). The V gene lost 3 bases and the J gene lost 3 bases, with 27 bases spanning the gap. Germline CDR1 reads SGHNT; CDR2 reads YENEEA. CDR3 length equals 19 residues. The CDR3 sequence: CASSFSLSGEAARNYEQYF. The CDR3 bases are TGTGCCAGCAGCTTTAGTTTAAGTGGGGAAGCGGCGAGGAACTACGAGCAGTACTTC.

The chain combines TRBV6-1 with TRBJ2-1; the match to TRBD2 covers 9 bases. Losses at the gene ends were 4 bases for V and 14 bases for J; bases not matched to a gene: 15. The CDR3 runs 15 residues. Per the germline V gene, CDR1 is MNHNS and CDR2 is SASEGT. This chain's CDR3 is CASSVAGGQDVSEFF. CDR3 bases: TGTGCCAGCAGTGTGGCGGGAGGGCAGGACGTCTCAGAGTTCTTC.

The chain employs TRBV19 and TRBJ2-2, with 8 bases matching TRBD1. The germline V gene encodes CDR1 LNHDA and CDR2 SQIVND (reference sequence). This CDR3 has 12 residues. CDR3 DNA: TGTGCAACGGACAGGGCTGACGGGGAGCTGTTTTTT. Its translation: CATDRADGELFF.

This clone was detected once. The CDR3 DNA reads TGTGCCAGCAGCAAAGGGTTAGCGGGGGGACGCGAGCAGTACTTC. Translated, it gives CASSKGLAGGREQYF. The chain recombines TRBV21-1 with TRBJ2-7; the table's D call, TRBD2, was not checked against the DNA. TRBV21-1 is annotated as a pseudogene. The CDR3 spans 15 residues.

The chain is built from TRBV5-4 and TRBJ2-1, with 8 bases lining up with TRBD2. This CDR3 has 19 residues. V shed 4 bases, J shed 0 bases, and the junction held 15 bases outside the gene matches. CDR1 and CDR2 (germline): SGHNT, YYREEE (reference sequence). The chain's CDR3 is CASSDAEALAGNSYNEQFF. CDR3 nucleotide sequence: TGTGCCAGCAGCGACGCTGAAGCCTTAGCGGGGAACTCCTACAATGAGCAGTTCTTC.

The chain couples TRBV10-2 to TRBJ2-1, with 11 bases that match TRBD2. Losses at the gene ends were 2 bases for V and 9 bases for J; bases not matched to a gene: 6. This CDR3 has 15 residues. Germline lookup yields CDR1 WSHSY and CDR2 SAAADI. CDR3 protein: CASSETSGSWSEQFF. In nucleotides, the CDR3 is TGCGCCAGCAGTGAGACTAGCGGGAGTTGGAGTGAGCAGTTCTTC.

The chain employs TRBV5-4 and TRBJ1-2; D uncertain. This CDR3 has 13 residues. Germline V gene lookup returns CDR1 SGHNT and CDR2 YYREEE (reference sequence). Trimming cost V 6 bases and J 4 bases, with 13 bases left between them. As DNA, the CDR3 is TGTGCCAGCAACCCGGGTTCCAGCTATGGCTACACCTTC. The encoded protein is CASNPGSSYGYTF.

The J gene is TRBJ2-1, the V gene TRBV4-1; tentative D call: TRBD2 (5 bases). The CDR3 has 15 residues. V lost 4 bases to trimming and J lost 4 bases, with 14 bases between them. Germline values: CDR1 MGHRA, CDR2 YSYEKL. The CDR3 reads CASSLGRTAYNEQFF. In DNA form, the CDR3 reads TGCGCCAGCAGCCTGGGGAGAACGGCTTACAATGAGCAGTTCTTC.

V gene TRBV7-9 combines with J gene TRBJ1-2, with D perhaps matching TRBD1 (6 bases). The V end was cut by 5 bases, the J end by 4 bases, with 14 bases between. This CDR3 is 14 amino acids long. The germline V gene encodes CDR1 SEHNR and CDR2 FQNEAQ (reference sequence). CDR3 in amino acids: CASSGDTTTYGYTF. The CDR3 DNA is TGTGCCAGCAGCGGGGACACCACTACCTATGGCTACACCTTC.

The rearrangement links TRBV7-9 to TRBJ2-1, with 11 nucleotides matching TRBD2. This CDR3 contains 18 residues. Per germline, CDR1 SEHNR and CDR2 FQNEAQ (reference sequence). The V and J ends lost 5 bases and 0 bases, in that order; junction bases with no gene match: 9. The CDR3 is CASSPGTSGASSYNEQFF. The CDR3 nucleotides are TGTGCCAGCAGCCCAGGGACTAGCGGAGCGAGCTCCTACAATGAGCAGTTCTTC.

V and J are TRBV4-2 and TRBJ2-1, with 7 bases matching TRBD2. In germline, CDR1 is LGHNA, CDR2 YNFKEQ. V was clipped by 4 bases and J by 5 bases; unmatched bases: 11. This CDR3 is built from 16 residues. CDR3 coding DNA: TGTGCCAGCAGCCCCCGGGAAGCGGGATTCCACAATGAGCAGTTCTTC. This sequence encodes CASSPREAGFHNEQFF.

This clone was found a few times. CDR3 in amino acids: CASSPRGNTGELFF. The CDR3 coding sequence is TGTGCCAGCAGCCCCCGGGGAAACACCGGGGAGCTGTTTTTT. This chain uses TRBV7-4 with TRBJ2-2, with D tentatively TRBD2 (5 bases). V was clipped by 5 bases and J by 2 bases, with 9 bases between them. The CDR3 runs 14 residues. Germline values: CDR1 SGHVT, CDR2 SQSDAQ.

The rearrangement joins TRBV30 to TRBJ2-1, with TRBD2 matching over 10 bases. V lost 3 bases to trimming and J lost 7 bases; unmatched junction nucleotides: 9. Germline V CDR1 and CDR2: GTSNPN, SVGIG (reference sequence). The length of the CDR3 is 15 residues. DNA of the CDR3: TGTGCCTGGAGGGAAGCGGGAGGGCCCTGGAATGAGCAGTTCTTC. Amino acid sequence: CAWREAGGPWNEQFF.

V gene TRBV19 combines with J gene TRBJ1-2; the match to TRBD1 covers 12 bases. The CDR3 loop spans 18 amino acids. Germline V gene sequence: CDR1 LNHDA, CDR2 SQIVND (reference sequence). With 6 bases clipped from V and 2 bases from J, the junction kept 13 bases outside the gene matches. CDR3 region: CASRSSGTGGAGNYGYTF. The CDR3 region has the DNA TGTGCCAGTAGGAGCTCCGGGACAGGGGGCGCGGGGAACTATGGCTACACCTTC.

The chain has TRBV4-3 and TRBJ2-7, with 12 positions matching TRBD2. The junction had 16 bases not matched to a gene; V was cut back by 0 bases and J by 4 bases. Germline values: CDR1 LGHNA, CDR2 YSLEER. The CDR3 is 20 residues long. The CDR3, as DNA: TGCGCCAGCAGCCAAGATTCGGGGACAAATGGGACTAGCGGGCCTTACGAGCAGTACTTC. Its protein product is CASSQDSGTNGTSGPYEQYF.

Only one count was recorded for this clone. This chain uses TRBV5-1 with TRBJ2-7; TRBD2 matches at 8 bases. The CDR3 runs 16 residues. CDR1 SGHRS and CDR2 YFSETQ come from the germline V gene. V gave up 1 base and J gave up 4 bases; unmatched junction bases: 10. Here the CDR3 reads CASSLLSSGELYEQYF. CDR3 nucleotide sequence: TGCGCCAGCAGCTTGCTGAGTAGCGGGGAGTTATACGAGCAGTACTTC.